This TCR beta chain was documented in a study of cytotoxic CD8 clonotypes in ibrutinib-treated CLL. Study as a whole: Response sampling came at median approximately twelve months of treatment, ranging roughly 6 to 40 months.

Study-wide findings and caveats: Among the clonotypes, public ones were uncommon and contracted or held stable on treatment. Clonality grew at ibrutinib response; at progression, it decreased back toward baseline.

The CDR3 sequence is 12 residues long. Germline V gene sequence: CDR1 SNHLY, CDR2 FYNNEI. Trimming at V came to 6 bases and at J to 6 bases, leaving 4 bases not matched to a gene. With respect to this clone: Its target is unknown.

The assay was immunoSEQ multiplex PCR, and TCRdb's table has in-frame clones only and misses some. The table shows roughly 250,000 clones, with about three quarters occurring only once. The receptor comes from a human donor with chronic lymphocytic leukemia. The genes are TRBV2 and TRBJ1-1, with 7 bases lining up with TRBD1. Sequencing used PBMCs, obtained after 24 months of ibrutinib treatment. CDR3 amino acids: CASSLQGAEAFF. As DNA, the CDR3 is TGTGCCAGCAGCCTGCAGGGGGCTGAAGCTTTCTTT.